This TCR beta chain was identified in a study of PD-1 blockade in classical Hodgkin lymphoma (dated by TCRdb to the early 2020s). As for the study more broadly: Nivolumab dosing was 3 mg/kg intravenously every 2 weeks, continuing until either disease progression or unacceptable toxicity. A peripheral blood immune signature of response to PD-1 blockade in classical Hodgkin lymphoma was defined using TCR beta sequencing and CyTOF. What the study reported, not specific to this receptor: Trial patients achieving complete response had baseline diversity similar to newly diagnosed patients, whereas partial responders and progressors had significantly lower diversity. The study covered only a single clinical trial cohort, and the causes of the repertoire differences, possibly disease activity or prior therapy, were still not defined. Lower diversity was seen in patients whose nivolumab began less than 1 year after ASCT, and these patients were left out of later analyses so that immune reconstitution would not confound the results. CD4+ but not CD8+ TCR diversity rose significantly by C4D1 (p=0.0027 vs p=0.16), most apparent in complete responders (p=0.02). Baseline TCR diversity was reported as lower in newly diagnosed patients than in healthy donors, and lower still in relapsed/refractory patients.

Genomic DNA was extracted with the Qiagen DNeasy kit from unsorted PBMCs and from negatively selected CD4+ and CD8+ fractions. Using primers that anneal to V and J segments, immunoSEQ multiplex PCR amplified the TCR beta CDR3 regions. Amplification bias was minimized using a synthetic immune receptor repertoire, and residual bias was removed computationally after sequencing. In the original analysis: Custom Python scripts were used to quantify repertoire diversity as the Shannon entropy index. Unsorted, CD4+ and CD8+ repertoires were examined separately, except in combined analyses, for which CD4+ and CD8+ sequences were merged in silico. A clone counted as expanded when the clone's frequency after treatment rose at least 2-fold relative to C1D1, and clones undetected at baseline were given a pseudocount of 0.5. Clones with 0 or 1 copy at C1D1 were classified as singleton clones, and clones with 2 or more copies were classified as non-singleton clones. Clones expanded in unsorted samples were annotated as CD4+, CD8+ or unknown by matching protein sequences in sorted samples from the same patient. Wilcoxon tests on paired samples were used to test diversity changes from C1D1 to C4D1. The clones in this table, taken by TCRdb from immuneACCESS, are in-frame only. Not every clone is retained; where verified, under half of the shortfall comes from an unresolved V gene, and the cause of the rest is unknown. Clone size and V and J calls were adopted from that table, with D and trimming inferred from the DNA. The sample contains some 15,000 clones, roughly 78% of them found a single time. Roughly 25% of the sample lies in the top ten.

As concerns this clone: Its antigen remains unidentified. No base quality values were provided; no much bigger clone lies one nucleotide off.

The germline ends are 4 bases apart after V is trimmed by 6 bases and J by 2 bases. Reading from cysteine to phenylalanine, the CDR3 counts 11 amino acids. Just CDR3 DNA is preserved here, 33 bases in frame from base 1. As encoded in the germline V gene, CDR1 is MNHEY while CDR2 is SVGAGI. Interpreted using the paper, the time point label stands for: cycle 2 day 1 (C2D1) of nivolumab. Relapse after autologous stem cell transplantation had occurred in all trial patients, and cohorts A, B and C were distinguished by prior brentuximab vedotin exposure. A total of fewer than 65 patients with relapsed/refractory classical Hodgkin lymphoma made up the trial cohort, and each patient's best overall response was complete response, partial response or progressive disease. In the multi-cohort phase II CheckMate 205 trial, trial patients received single-agent nivolumab. An independent review committee assessed best overall response by applying the 2007 International Working Group response criteria. Trial PBMCs were obtained immediately prior to nivolumab initiation (C1D1) and on therapy at cycle 2 day 1 and cycle 4 day 1. Peripheral blood was collected in 8 mL Vacutainer Cell Preparation Tubes, from which PBMCs were isolated by centrifugation and then cryopreserved.

Sequenced material: peripheral blood mononuclear cells (PBMCs), taken before the second cycle of nivolumab. This clonotype was sampled from a human donor with classical Hodgkin lymphoma. The V and J genes are TRBV6-5 and TRBJ2-5; no confident D gene assignment can be made. The sequenced DNA is TGTGCCAGCAGACGGCAAGAGACCCAGTACTTC. Its translation reads: CASRRQETQYF.